This TCR beta chain was captured in a study of blood T cell repertoires in COVID-19. Profiling relied on immunoSEQ multiplex PCR, and the TCRdb table lists in-frame clones only, not all of them. This table has 100,000 to 150,000 clones, approximately 88% appearing once. Germline lookup yields CDR1 DFQATT and CDR2 SNEGSKA (reference sequence). CDR3 length: 14 amino acids. Trimming removed 3 bases from V and 0 bases from J, with 11 bases in between. This TCR was sampled from a man in his fifties with acute or convalescent COVID-19. Sequencing was carried out using peripheral blood. The chain has TRBV20-1 and TRBJ1-1, with D possibly matching TRBD1 (6 bases). The CDR3 sequence is CSASVAGVNTEAFF. Written as DNA, the CDR3 is TGCAGTGCTAGTGTGGCAGGGGTGAACACTGAAGCTTTCTTT.